One and the same sample provided the 16 T cell receptor beta chains below, sequenced in a study of blood T cell repertoires in COVID-19 (dated by TCRdb to 2020 to 2021). The library was prepared using the immunoSEQ multiplex PCR assay. TCRdb's version of the immuneACCESS table is confined to in-frame rearrangements and falls short of the full clone set. An unresolved V gene accounts for under half of the shortfall where checked; the remainder is of unknown origin. The sample table lists 35,000 to 45,000 clones, roughly 87% of them with a count of one. The top ten hold 20% of the sample. The specimen sequenced was peripheral blood. The receptors were sampled from a man between 60 and 70 years old with acute or convalescent COVID-19.

The chain employs TRBV7-9 and TRBJ2-1; 10 bases line up with TRBD2. J lost 0 bases, V lost 2 bases, and 4 bases had no gene match. CDR3 size: 17 residues. Germline V gene data show CDR1 as SEHNR and CDR2 as FQNEAQ (reference sequence). Here the CDR3 reads CASSLISGGVSYNEQFF. The CDR3 bases are TGTGCCAGCAGCTTAATCAGCGGGGGGGTCTCCTACAATGAGCAGTTCTTC.

The chain employs TRBV11-2 and TRBJ2-2, with 7 bases lining up with TRBD2. With 10 bases clipped from V and 1 base from J, the junction kept 3 bases outside the gene matches. Germline V gives CDR1 SGHAT, CDR2 FQNNGV. The CDR3 is 13 residues long. The CDR3 reads CAMGGGNTGELFF. CDR3 nucleotides: TGTGCCATGGGCGGGGGGAACACCGGGGAGCTGTTTTTT.

The chain joins TRBV7-2 to TRBJ2-1; D uncertain. Germline V gene lookup returns CDR1 SGHTA and CDR2 FQGNSA. The CDR3 runs 13 residues. V lost 2 bases and J 10 bases, leaving 12 bases between the germline ends. This CDR3 reads CASSLSFLQEQFF. CDR3 nucleotides: TGTGCCAGCAGCTTATCCTTTCTGCAGGAGCAGTTCTTC.

The V and J genes are TRBV5-1 and TRBJ2-1; TRBD2 matches 9 bases. CDR3 size: 16 residues. In germline, CDR1 is SGHRS, CDR2 YFSETQ. J gave up 2 bases and V 4 bases, and 7 bases lay outside the gene matches. The DNA of the CDR3 is TGCGCCAGCAGCGGAACTAGCGGGCAAACCTACAATGAGCAGTTCTTC. Protein: CASSGTSGQTYNEQFF. The whole variable domain, filled in from reference TRBV5-1 and TRBJ2-1, reads KAGVTQTPRYLIKTRGQQVTLSCSPISGHRSVSWYQQTPGQGLQFLFEYFSETQRNKGNFPGRFSGRQFSNSRSEMNVSTLELGDSALYLCASSGTSGQTYNEQFFGPGTRLTVL.

The rearrangement uses TRBV20-1 and TRBJ1-1; D is unresolved. CDR3 length: 10 residues. Germline V lookup: CDR1 DFQATT, CDR2 SNEGSKA (reference sequence). Trimming stripped 3 bases from V and 5 bases from J, with 4 bases between. CDR3 region: CSASRTEAFF. The CDR3 DNA reads TGCAGTGCTAGTCGTACTGAAGCTTTCTTT.

The chain carries TRBV7-8 and TRBJ2-3, with unresolved D. This CDR3 has 12 residues. Germline lookup yields CDR1 SGHVS and CDR2 FQNEAQ. V was clipped by 5 bases and J by 7 bases, with 10 bases between them. The CDR3: CASSVNAYTQYF. The CDR3 bases are TGTGCCAGCAGCGTAAACGCGTATACGCAGTATTTT.

This clone has only one observation. The chain has TRBV19 and TRBJ1-5, with 7 bases that match TRBD1. Unmatched junction bases numbered 13, after V lost 7 bases and J lost 1 base. Germline loops: CDR1 LNHDA, CDR2 SQIVND (reference sequence). This CDR3 is 17 amino acids long. The CDR3 DNA follows: TGTGCCAGTACACGAATTTCAGGGGGGAGAAGCAATCAGCCCCAGCATTTT. It codes for CASTRISGGRSNQPQHF.

The rearrangement joins TRBV18 to TRBJ2-7, with 9 positions matching TRBD2. Germline lookup yields CDR1 KGHSH and CDR2 LQKENI. The CDR3 runs 15 residues. Trimming removed 4 bases from V and 4 bases from J; junction bases left unmatched: 8. CDR3 loop: CASSLVAGELYEQYV. The CDR3 DNA reads as TGTGCCAGCTCACTCGTAGCGGGAGAGCTTTACGAGCAGTACGTC.

The rearrangement joins TRBV28 to TRBJ2-3, with D possibly matching TRBD2 (5 bases). The CDR3 sequence is 13 residues long. With 5 bases removed from V and 0 bases from J, the gap between germline ends came to 6 bases. Per germline, CDR1 MDHEN and CDR2 SYDVKM. This CDR3 is CASSSGSTDTQYF. The CDR3 DNA is TGTGCCAGCAGTAGCGGTAGCACAGATACGCAGTATTTT.

The chain joins TRBV10-2 to TRBJ2-3; no clear D gene. Trimming removed 2 bases from V and 4 bases from J, with 10 bases in between. The CDR3 has 14 amino acids. CDR1 and CDR2 (germline): WSHSY, SAAADI. CDR3 nucleotides: TGCGCCAGCAGTGAGACCCACTTTTCAGATACGCAGTATTTT. It is translated as CASSETHFSDTQYF.

The V call is TRBV27, the J call TRBJ1-6; D is possibly TRBD1 (5 bases). Trimming took off 3 bases at V and 9 bases at J, with 15 bases between the two ends. Looked up from germline, CDR1 is MNHEY and CDR2 is SMNVEV (reference sequence). CDR3 length: 15 amino acids. The CDR3 DNA sequence: TGTGCCAGCAGTTTGTTCGGCAGGGATATTTCACCCCTCCACTTT. Translation: CASSLFGRDISPLHF.

The chain joins TRBV7-9 to TRBJ2-5; 9 nucleotides align to TRBD1. V was pared by 5 bases and J by 1 base, with 11 bases of the junction left unmatched. The CDR3 extends over 17 amino acids. The germline CDR1 and CDR2 sequences are SEHNR and FQNEAQ (reference sequence). The CDR3 DNA sequence: TGTGCCAGCAGCGATCCGGGACAGGGATTCCTCCAAGAGACCCAGTACTTC. Its protein is CASSDPGQGFLQETQYF.

J is TRBJ2-5 and V is TRBV3-1 (or the pseudogene TRBV3-2); no definite D call. The CDR3 covers 14 residues. Germline V gene sequence: CDR1 LGHDT, CDR2 YNNKEL (reference sequence). V dropped 1 base and J dropped 7 bases, with 13 bases sitting between them. In nucleotides, the CDR3 is TGTGCCAGCAGCCAAGTGCCCTCGAGAGCGACCCAGTACTTC. It yields the protein CASSQVPSRATQYF.

This sequence joins TRBV27 and TRBJ2-7; 7 positions agree with TRBD2. The CDR3 consists of 18 residues. Germline values: CDR1 MNHEY, CDR2 SMNVEV (reference sequence). V dropped 2 bases and J dropped 2; count of bases not matched to a gene: 15. The CDR3 spells CASSLQRKSRRGTYEQYV. The CDR3 DNA is TGTGCCAGCAGTTTACAACGGAAGAGTCGGCGGGGGACCTACGAGCAGTACGTC.

V is TRBV29-1 and J is TRBJ2-7; tentatively, D is TRBD1 (5 bases). The CDR3 has 14 residues. Per the germline V gene, CDR1 is SQVTM and CDR2 is ANQGSEA. Trimming stripped 0 bases from V and 7 bases from J, with 16 bases between. The CDR3 protein is CSVEDSAGRPEQYF. DNA for the CDR3: TGCAGCGTTGAAGACAGCGCAGGGCGTCCGGAGCAGTACTTC.

V is TRBV28 and J is TRBJ1-5; D is possibly TRBD1 (6 bases). CDR3 length: 13 residues. The germline gives CDR1 MDHEN, CDR2 SYDVKM. V dropped 4 bases and J dropped 10 bases, with 14 bases sitting between them. DNA of the CDR3: TGTGCCAGCAGTTCGGGGGGCCTTATCCCCCAGCATTTT. Amino acid sequence: CASSSGGLIPQHF.